These 25 T cell receptor beta chains share one sample of origin, sequenced in a study of T cell responses to AZD1222 COVID-19 vaccine (dated by TCRdb to the early 2020s). The meaning of the sample's time point label: about 28 days (+/-7) after the second vaccine dose. Libraries were constructed by the immunoSEQ multiplex PCR assay. Imported from immuneACCESS, the table was reduced by TCRdb to in-frame sequences with V and J called. These copies leave out some clones; in studies compared against another copy, an unresolved V gene accounts for under half, and the cause of the remainder is not known. The sample table contains fewer than 120,000 clones; only one count was recorded for 70% to 90% of them. The ten most abundant clones make up roughly 15% of the sample. The sample was peripheral blood, taken 28 days after the second AZD1222 dose. The source is an adult who received the AZD1222 COVID-19 vaccine.

The chain employs TRBV7-2 and TRBJ1-5, with TRBD1 as a possible D gene (5 bases). Germline CDR1 and CDR2: SGHTA and FQGNSA. This CDR3 has 13 amino acids. V was clipped by 5 bases and J by 7 bases, with 12 bases between them. In DNA form, the CDR3 reads TGTGCCAGCAGCCAACAGGCGGGACAGCCCCAGCATTTT. Translation: CASSQQAGQPQHF. Drawing the rest from reference TRBV7-2 and TRBJ1-5, the complete variable domain is GAGVSQSPSNKVTEKGKDVELRCDPISGHTALYWYRQSLGQGLEFLIYFQGNSAPDKSGLPSDRFSAERTGGSVSTLTIQRTQQEDSAVYLCASSQQAGQPQHFGDGTRLSIL.

The CDR3 sequence is CASRGPANYGYTF. The CDR3 DNA is TGTGCCAGCAGGGGTCCTGCGAACTATGGCTACACCTTC. The chain couples TRBV2 to TRBJ1-2; unclear D gene. V lost 6 bases and J 2 bases, leaving 10 bases between the germline ends. CDR1 is SNHLY, CDR2 FYNNEI, per germline. The CDR3 contains 13 residues. Together with reference TRBV2 and TRBJ1-2, the CDR3 gives the full variable domain: EPEVTQTPSHQVTQMGQEVILRCVPISNHLYFYWYRQILGQKVEFLVSFYNNEISEKSEIFDDQFSVERPDGSNFTLKIRSTKLEDSAMYFCASRGPANYGYTFGSGTRLTVV.

V usage is TRBV7-8 and J usage is TRBJ1-4; 7 nucleotides match TRBD1. The germline V gene has CDR1 SGHVS and CDR2 FQNEAQ. With V trimmed by 6 bases and J by 5 bases, 6 bases remained unmatched. The CDR3 extends over 14 amino acids. This CDR3 is CASRADRANEKLFF. The CDR3 DNA sequence: TGTGCCAGCAGGGCCGACAGGGCCAATGAAAAACTGTTTTTT.

Here the CDR3 reads CASSLDPSQPQHF. Here the CDR3 DNA reads TGTGCCAGCAGCTTAGACCCCAGTCAGCCCCAGCATTTT. V usage is TRBV7-9 and J usage is TRBJ1-5; D remains unclear. CDR1 and CDR2 (germline): SEHNR, FQNEAQ (reference sequence). V was cut by 1 base and J by 6 bases, with 7 bases left in between. This CDR3 is built from 13 residues.

The chain couples TRBV18 to TRBJ2-7; maybe TRBD2 (6 bases). Germline V lookup: CDR1 KGHSH, CDR2 LQKENI. Trimming removed 3 bases from V and 7 bases from J, with 16 bases in between. There are 14 residues in the CDR3. The CDR3 coding sequence is TGTGCCAGCTCACCCCGGGGCCTAGCGAGTGAGCAGTACTTC. It encodes CASSPRGLASEQYF.

V and J are TRBV4-1 and TRBJ1-2; 7 bases match TRBD1. Germline V gene data show CDR1 as MGHRA and CDR2 as YSYEKL. Unmatched junction bases numbered 5, after V lost 1 base and J lost 0 bases. The CDR3 contains 16 residues. The DNA for the CDR3 is TGCGCCAGCAGCCAAGCCGACAGGGAAGCTAACTATGGCTACACCTTC. Amino acid sequence: CASSQADREANYGYTF.

V and J are TRBV6-5 and TRBJ2-2; 11 positions match TRBD2. The germline V gene encodes CDR1 MNHEY and CDR2 SVGAGI. The ends lost 4 bases at V and 5 bases at J; junction bases unmatched: 3. The CDR3 is 15 amino acids. DNA of the CDR3: TGTGCCAGCAGTTCTAGCGGGAGGTGGACCGGGGAGCTGTTTTTT. Translated, it gives CASSSSGRWTGELFF.

The gene calls are TRBV19 and TRBJ2-1; TRBD2 might be the D (6 bases). Trimming pared 5 bases from V and 3 bases from J, leaving 14 bases between. CDR1 and CDR2 (germline): LNHDA, SQIVND (reference sequence). The CDR3 spans 15 residues. CDR3 coding DNA: TGTGCCAGTAGTCGCCGACCGGACTACTACAATGAGCAGTTCTTC. This gives the protein CASSRRPDYYNEQFF.

J is TRBJ1-5 and V is TRBV28; 10 nucleotides match TRBD1. The V gene's germline CDR1 is MDHEN and CDR2 SYDVKM. V lost 5 bases and J lost 7; bases outside the gene matches: 2. The CDR3 spans 13 residues. The DNA of the CDR3 is TGTGCCAGCAGTAGGGACAGGGGCCAGCCCCAGCATTTT. Residues: CASSRDRGQPQHF.

The genes are TRBV6-5 and TRBJ2-3; 10 bases align to TRBD2. The V and J ends lost 6 bases and 5 bases, in that order; junction bases with no gene match: 5. CDR1 is MNHEY and CDR2 is SVGAGI in the germline V gene. The CDR3 sequence is 14 residues long. Here the CDR3 reads CASRSGGALDTQYF. The DNA of the CDR3 is TGTGCCAGCAGGAGCGGGGGGGCTCTAGATACGCAGTATTTT.

The rearrangement joins TRBV27 to TRBJ1-1, with D possibly TRBD1 on 5 matching bases. Germline V gene sequence: CDR1 MNHEY, CDR2 SMNVEV (reference sequence). This CDR3 contains 15 residues. V lost 0 bases and J 4 bases, leaving 12 bases between the germline ends. This CDR3 is CASSLSSAGSTEAFF. CDR3 DNA: TGTGCCAGCAGTTTATCCAGTGCAGGGAGCACTGAAGCTTTCTTT.

Here the CDR3 DNA reads TGTGCCAGCAGTGAATGGGGGGTCGATGAAAAACTGTTTTTT. Translated, it gives CASSEWGVDEKLFF. This rearrangement joins TRBV25-1 to TRBJ1-4; a possible D gene is TRBD1 (5 bases). V dropped 1 base and J dropped 6 bases, with 9 bases sitting between them. CDR1 and CDR2 (germline): MGHDK, SYGVNS. The CDR3 totals 14 residues.

This clone came up once. CDR3 sequence reads: CASSYGGPLHF. The DNA for the CDR3 is TGTGCCAGCAGTTACGGGGGACCCCTCCACTTT. The rearrangement joins TRBV6-6 to TRBJ1-6, with D possibly matching TRBD1 (5 bases). The V end lost 2 bases, the J end lost 12 bases, and 5 bases lay between the germline ends. Germline CDR1 is MNHNY and CDR2 is SVGAGI (reference sequence). This CDR3 is 11 amino acids long.

This sequence joins TRBV28 and TRBJ1-1; 10 positions agree with TRBD1. The CDR3 spans 15 residues. CDR1 and CDR2 (germline): MDHEN, SYDVKM. The V segment lost 6 bases and the J segment 5 bases; nucleotides outside the gene matches: 9. CDR3 sequence reads: CASRTGQGRRTEAFF. The CDR3 DNA is TGTGCCAGCAGGACGGGACAGGGGAGGAGGACTGAAGCTTTCTTT.

This clone was recorded once. J is TRBJ1-6 and V is TRBV5-1, with unresolved D. CDR3 length equals 13 residues. Germline values: CDR1 SGHRS, CDR2 YFSETQ. The ends were cut back, 0 bases at V and 10 bases at J, with 8 bases in the middle. This CDR3 reads CASSLVEESPLHF. The CDR3 region has the DNA TGCGCCAGCAGCTTGGTAGAGGAATCACCCCTCCACTTT.

This clone was recorded a few times. The gene calls are TRBV4-1 and TRBJ2-7, with D tentatively TRBD1 or TRBD2 (5 bases each). The CDR3 totals 15 residues. The germline gives CDR1 MGHRA, CDR2 YSYEKL. The V and J ends lost 2 bases and 4 bases respectively, with 15 bases between them. For the CDR3, the DNA is TGCGCCAGCAGCCAACCGGGACGGACGAAATACGAGCAGTACTTC. This sequence encodes CASSQPGRTKYEQYF.

This sequence joins TRBV3-1 (or the pseudogene TRBV3-2) and TRBJ2-1; TRBD2 aligns across 8 bases. Germline V CDR1 and CDR2: LGHDT, YNNKEL (reference sequence). The V gene end was trimmed by 0 bases and the J gene end by 4 bases; junction bases not matched to a gene: 2. The CDR3 extends over 15 amino acids. CDR3 nucleotides: TGTGCCAGCAGCCAAGATAGCGGGGTTTACAATGAGCAGTTCTTC. As protein: CASSQDSGVYNEQFF.

This chain connects TRBV18 to TRBJ2-7; D unclear. Germline loops: CDR1 KGHSH, CDR2 LQKENI. This CDR3 comprises 12 residues. Trimming stripped 0 bases from V and 5 bases from J, with 5 bases between. This CDR3 reads CASSPPTNEQYF. The CDR3 coding sequence is TGTGCCAGCTCACCACCGACCAACGAGCAGTACTTC.

The rearrangement uses TRBV6-5 and TRBJ1-4, with D unclear. The V and J ends lost 2 bases and 7 bases respectively, with 14 bases between them. Per the germline V gene, CDR1 is MNHEY and CDR2 is SVGAGI. The CDR3 loop spans 15 amino acids. The CDR3 DNA is TGTGCCAGCAGTTACCCTGGGGATTTTACTGAAAAACTGTTTTTT. Its protein product is CASSYPGDFTEKLFF.

This clone was counted a few times. The chain employs TRBV7-9 and TRBJ1-2, with 11 nucleotides matching TRBD1. With V trimmed by 0 bases and J by 4 bases, 13 bases remained unmatched. In germline, CDR1 is SEHNR, CDR2 FQNEAQ (reference sequence). CDR3 length equals 19 residues. CDR3 sequence reads: CASSLAGKDRGRGGYGYTF. DNA of the CDR3: TGTGCCAGCAGCTTAGCGGGGAAGGACAGGGGGCGAGGTGGCTATGGCTACACCTTC.

The chain recombines TRBV4-1 with TRBJ2-1; 12 bases agree with TRBD2. The CDR3 is 15 amino acids. The V segment lost 1 base and the J segment 12 bases; nucleotides outside the gene matches: 7. Per the germline V gene, CDR1 is MGHRA and CDR2 is YSYEKL. CDR3 protein: CASSQGTSGTQGQFF. CDR3 in DNA: TGCGCCAGCAGCCAAGGGACTAGCGGGACCCAGGGGCAGTTCTTC.

This chain links TRBV2 with TRBJ1-2, with D perhaps matching TRBD1 (6 bases). From germline, CDR1 is SNHLY and CDR2 FYNNEI. The CDR3 has 15 amino acids. Trimming took off 0 bases at V and 8 bases at J, with 16 bases between the two ends. The CDR3 nucleotides read TGTGCCAGCAGTGAAGCGCTGACAGGCCCTGGAGGCTACACCTTC. Its protein product is CASSEALTGPGGYTF.

In the case of this clone: At one end, the junction sequence differs from germline, possibly due to a read error. The chain has TRBV7-2 and TRBJ2-5; no reliable D call. From germline, CDR1 is SGHTA and CDR2 FQGNSA. The CDR3 has 13 amino acids. The CDR3 DNA reads TGTGCCAGCAGCTTAGGTGGTCAAGGGACCCAGTACTTC. Protein: CASSLGGQGTQYF.

This chain links TRBV5-4 with TRBJ2-5, with 7 nucleotides matching TRBD2. Germline CDR1 is SGHNT and CDR2 is YYREEE (reference sequence). The CDR3 consists of 16 residues. Trimming took 0 bases from V and 5 from J; bases not matched to a gene: 10. CDR3 region: CASSLERTSGVETQYF. The CDR3 nucleotides are TGTGCCAGCAGCTTGGAGCGGACTAGTGGAGTTGAGACCCAGTACTTC.

The rearrangement links TRBV6-5 to TRBJ1-1; no clear D. Germline V gene data show CDR1 as MNHEY and CDR2 as SVGAGI. This CDR3 region has 13 residues. Trimming removed 7 bases from V and 4 bases from J, with 13 bases in between. The CDR3 loop reads CASNLVPGTEAFF. The CDR3 DNA reads TGTGCCAGCAACCTCGTGCCGGGCACTGAAGCTTTCTTT.